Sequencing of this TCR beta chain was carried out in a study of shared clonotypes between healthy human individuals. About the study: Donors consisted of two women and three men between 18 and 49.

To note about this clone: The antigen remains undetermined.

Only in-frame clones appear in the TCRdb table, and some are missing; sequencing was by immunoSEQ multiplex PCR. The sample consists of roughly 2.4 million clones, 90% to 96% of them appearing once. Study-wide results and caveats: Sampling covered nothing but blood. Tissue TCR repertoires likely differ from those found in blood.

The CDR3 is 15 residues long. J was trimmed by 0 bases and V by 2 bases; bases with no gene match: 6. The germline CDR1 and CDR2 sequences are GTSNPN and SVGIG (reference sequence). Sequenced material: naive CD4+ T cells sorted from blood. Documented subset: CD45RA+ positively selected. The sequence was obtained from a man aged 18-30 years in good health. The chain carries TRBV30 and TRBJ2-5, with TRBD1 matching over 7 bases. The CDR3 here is CAWSKWDSDQETQYF. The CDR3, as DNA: TGTGCCTGGAGTAAATGGGACAGCGACCAAGAGACCCAGTACTTC. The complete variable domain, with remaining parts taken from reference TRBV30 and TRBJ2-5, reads SQTIHQWPATLVQPVGSPLSLECTVEGTSNPNLYWYRQAAGRGLQLLFYSVGIGQISSEVPQNLSASRPQDRQFILSSKKLLLSDSGFYLCAWSKWDSDQETQYFGPGTRLLVL.